Below are 32 T cell receptor beta chains sequenced from a single sample in a study of cytomegalovirus exposure and HLA in healthy donors. PCR amplification relied on 60 Vbeta primers (plus 13 Jbeta primers). The protocol was immunoSEQ multiplex PCR, while the TCRdb copy is restricted to in-frame clones and leaves out a portion. This sample has 99,000 or so clones, with around four fifths found just once. The material sequenced was PBMCs. The receptors stem from a woman aged 40-49 years in good health and CMV-seropositive.

V usage is TRBV19 and J usage is TRBJ2-7, with 12 positions matching TRBD2. CDR3 length: 16 residues. CDR1 and CDR2 (germline): LNHDA, SQIVND (reference sequence). Unmatched junction bases numbered 6, after V lost 3 bases and J lost 3 bases. CDR3 coding DNA: TGTGCCAGTAGTATCGAACTAGCGGGAGGATTCTACGAGCAGTACTTC. Amino acid sequence: CASSIELAGGFYEQYF.

This chain uses TRBV28 with TRBJ1-1, with D hard to call. CDR3 length equals 13 residues. Germline CDR1 and CDR2: MDHEN and SYDVKM. V lost 7 bases and J 10 bases, leaving 19 bases between the germline ends. The CDR3 nucleotides read TGTGCCAGCATCCTCAGAGGGCGCGAAGGAGCTTTCTTT. This translates into CASILRGREGAFF.

The chain has TRBV27 and TRBJ2-1; 7 nucleotides line up with TRBD1. J gave up 3 bases and V 5 bases, and 7 bases lay outside the gene matches. The CDR3 length is 15 residues. The germline gives CDR1 MNHEY, CDR2 SMNVEV (reference sequence). The CDR3 DNA is TGTGCCAGCAGTATGACAGGGCCCTTCTACAATGAGCAGTTCTTC. Protein sequence: CASSMTGPFYNEQFF.

The chain links TRBV6-1 to TRBJ2-3; unclear D gene. V was clipped by 3 bases and J by 5 bases, with 15 bases between them. From germline, CDR1 is MNHNS and CDR2 SASEGT. CDR3 length equals 15 residues. The CDR3 sequence: CASSEENFGGDTQYF. The CDR3 coding sequence is TGTGCCAGCAGTGAGGAGAACTTCGGCGGAGATACGCAGTATTTT.

This chain links TRBV4-3 with TRBJ1-1, with D unclear. Trimming pared 0 bases from V and 3 bases from J, leaving 11 bases between. CDR3 length: 15 residues. Per the germline V gene, CDR1 is LGHNA and CDR2 is YSLEER. The CDR3: CASSQDLLADTEAFF. CDR3 nucleotides: TGCGCCAGCAGCCAAGATTTATTGGCAGACACTGAAGCTTTCTTT.

The V gene is TRBV28, the J gene TRBJ2-1, with 9 bases identical to TRBD2. CDR3 length equals 15 residues. J was trimmed by 3 bases and V by 8 bases; bases with no gene match: 8. Germline lookup yields CDR1 MDHEN and CDR2 SYDVKM. The CDR3 region has the DNA TGTGCCAGCGGCCTACAGCGGGAGGTCTACAATGAGCAGTTCTTC. Translated: CASGLQREVYNEQFF.

This chain uses TRBV7-9 with TRBJ2-7, with TRBD1 matching over 7 bases. With V trimmed by 3 bases and J by 7 bases, 9 bases remained unmatched. The CDR3 extends over 14 amino acids. The V gene's germline CDR1 is SEHNR and CDR2 FQNEAQ (reference sequence). CDR3 residues: CASSFDQTGTEQYF. In DNA, the CDR3 is TGTGCCAGCAGCTTTGACCAGACAGGGACAGAGCAGTACTTC.

V is TRBV9 and J is TRBJ1-5; D ambiguous. The V gene lost 0 bases and the J gene lost 1 base, with 5 bases spanning the gap. This CDR3 is 14 amino acids long. Germline CDR1 SGDLS, CDR2 YYNGEE. The CDR3 sequence is CASSVANSNQPQHF. Written as DNA, the CDR3 is TGTGCCAGCAGCGTAGCTAACAGCAATCAGCCCCAGCATTTT.

The chain carries TRBV19 and TRBJ2-7, with D possibly matching TRBD1 (5 bases). The V end was cut by 3 bases, the J end by 0 bases, with 12 bases between. The CDR3 loop spans 15 amino acids. Germline V gene sequence: CDR1 LNHDA, CDR2 SQIVND (reference sequence). For the CDR3, the DNA is TGTGCCAGTAGTATCTCAGGGATGATCTCCTACGAGCAGTACTTC. Protein product: CASSISGMISYEQYF.

This clone has just one count. The gene calls are TRBV28 and TRBJ1-2; D is perhaps TRBD1 (5 bases). Trimming stripped 7 bases from V and 8 bases from J, with 23 bases between. This CDR3 spans 15 amino acids. The V gene's germline CDR1 is MDHEN and CDR2 SYDVKM. The CDR3 DNA follows: TGTGCCAGCACTCTTTCCTTCTATGGGGCGTCGGGCTACACCTTC. Translating gives CASTLSFYGASGYTF.

The rearrangement links TRBV10-2 to TRBJ2-1; D is unresolved. Germline CDR1 WSHSY, CDR2 SAAADI. V was shortened by 3 bases and J by 6 bases, with 15 bases between the two germline ends. The CDR3 is 15 amino acids. The CDR3 here is CASSDGLRVSNEQFF. CDR3 in DNA: TGCGCCAGCAGTGATGGGTTACGGGTTAGCAATGAGCAGTTCTTC.

This chain uses TRBV7-3 with TRBJ1-3, with 7 bases that match TRBD1. Per the germline V gene, CDR1 is SGHTA and CDR2 is FQGTGA. V lost 8 bases to trimming and J lost 4 bases; unmatched junction nucleotides: 5. CDR3 length: 13 amino acids. This CDR3 reads CASAEGAGNTIYF. The CDR3 DNA follows: TGTGCCAGCGCAGAGGGGGCCGGAAACACCATATATTTT.

The V call is TRBV4-1, the J call TRBJ2-5; 10 positions match TRBD2. The CDR3 loop spans 17 amino acids. Germline assignment: CDR1 MGHRA and CDR2 YSYEKL. J was trimmed by 0 bases and V by 4 bases; bases with no gene match: 8. The CDR3 protein is CASSREGLAAYQETQYF. CDR3 bases: TGCGCCAGCAGCCGAGAAGGACTAGCGGCTTACCAAGAGACCCAGTACTTC.

This chain uses TRBV7-6 with TRBJ2-2, with unresolved D. Trimming stripped 5 bases from V and 1 base from J, with 17 bases between. The CDR3 has 17 residues. CDR1 is SGHVS, CDR2 FNYEAQ, per germline. CDR3 protein: CASSNSIGLLNTGELFF. CDR3 nucleotide sequence: TGTGCCAGCAGCAATAGTATTGGTCTCCTGAACACCGGGGAGCTGTTTTTT.

Only a few counts were recorded for this clone. The gene calls are TRBV7-9 and TRBJ2-3; weak D call: TRBD2 (5 bases). Germline CDR1 SEHNR, CDR2 FQNEAQ (reference sequence). V was clipped by 3 bases and J by 0 bases, with 10 bases between them. The CDR3 sequence is 15 residues long. The CDR3 reads CASSFLGGSTDTQYF. CDR3 nucleotides: TGTGCCAGCAGCTTTCTGGGCGGGAGCACAGATACGCAGTATTTT.

V and J are TRBV13 and TRBJ2-7, with 10 nucleotides matching TRBD2. CDR3 length equals 16 residues. Germline values: CDR1 PRHDT, CDR2 FYEKMQ (reference sequence). The V gene end was trimmed by 5 bases and the J gene end by 3 bases; junction bases not matched to a gene: 10. The CDR3 region has the DNA TGTGCCAGCAGCCCCCAAAGGACTAGCGGATTCTACGAGCAGTACTTC. The encoded protein is CASSPQRTSGFYEQYF.

The chain uses TRBV12-5 and TRBJ1-1; D is undetermined. The CDR3 is 12 amino acids. Trimming cost V 5 bases and J 1 base, with 5 bases left between them. CDR1 and CDR2 from the germline V gene are LGHNT and FRNRAP. The CDR3 DNA follows: TGTGCTAGTGGTCCCTCGAACACTGAAGCTTTCTTT. Its protein product is CASGPSNTEAFF.

The chain carries TRBV7-9 and TRBJ1-1; 8 bases are a match to TRBD1. The junction had 5 bases not matched to a gene; V was cut back by 4 bases and J by 1 base. CDR3 length equals 15 residues. The germline CDR1 and CDR2 sequences are SEHNR and FQNEAQ (reference sequence). The CDR3 is CASSYRTGRNTEAFF. The CDR3 region has the DNA TGTGCCAGCAGCTATCGGACAGGGAGGAACACTGAAGCTTTCTTT.

This clone has only one observation. The genes are TRBV5-1 and TRBJ2-3, with unresolved D. Germline assignment: CDR1 SGHRS and CDR2 YFSETQ. This CDR3 is 14 amino acids long. The V gene lost 2 bases and the J gene lost 5 bases, with 12 bases spanning the gap. In DNA, the CDR3 is TGCGCCAGCAGCTTCCGTGTAGAGTTAGATACGCAGTATTTT. This codes for CASSFRVELDTQYF.

This clone was seen only a few times. The rearrangement links TRBV4-2 to TRBJ2-7, with D possibly TRBD2 on 5 matching bases. The CDR3 contains 16 residues. With 0 bases removed from V and 6 bases from J, the gap between germline ends came to 18 bases. Germline CDR1 and CDR2: LGHNA and YNFKEQ. This CDR3 is CASSQDLRTRYGEQYF. CDR3 nucleotide sequence: TGTGCCAGCAGCCAAGATCTGAGAACTAGGTACGGCGAGCAGTACTTC.

V usage is TRBV7-9 and J usage is TRBJ1-4, with D perhaps TRBD1 (6 bases). The V end was cut by 2 bases, the J end by 6 bases, with 13 bases between. CDR1 and CDR2 (germline): SEHNR, FQNEAQ (reference sequence). The CDR3 totals 15 residues. CDR3 DNA sequence: TGTGCCAGCAGCTTATCGAGGGGGTCAGATGAAAAACTGTTTTTT. This translates into CASSLSRGSDEKLFF.

The V gene is TRBV7-9, the J gene TRBJ2-1, with 13 bases aligning to TRBD2. CDR1 is SEHNR, CDR2 FQNEAQ, per germline (reference sequence). This CDR3 has 15 residues. The J segment lost 7 bases and the V segment lost 6 bases, leaving 6 bases of the junction unmatched. DNA for the CDR3: TGTGCCAGCAGTTGGACTAGCGGGAGTCTTAATGAGCAGTTCTTC. Translation: CASSWTSGSLNEQFF.

J is TRBJ1-1 and V is TRBV28; D gene uncertain. The length of the CDR3 is 14 residues. Trimming cost V 7 bases and J 6 bases, with 18 bases left between them. Germline CDR1 and CDR2: MDHEN and SYDVKM. This chain's CDR3 is CASISGEGYSEAFF. In DNA, the CDR3 is TGTGCCAGCATCTCAGGTGAGGGTTACTCTGAAGCTTTCTTT. The entire variable domain, with the rest obtained from reference TRBV28 and TRBJ1-1, is as follows: DVKVTQSSRYLVKRTGEKVFLECVQDMDHENMFWYRQDPGLGLRLIYFSYDVKMKEKGDIPEGYSVSREKKERFSLILESASTNQTSMYLCASISGEGYSEAFFGQGTRLTVV.

The genes are TRBV10-2 and TRBJ1-3, with D possibly TRBD1 on 5 matching bases. Trimming cost V 7 bases and J 2 bases, with 18 bases left between them. Germline CDR1 is WSHSY and CDR2 is SAAADI. The CDR3 runs to 16 residues. The CDR3 is CASNLKGYSAGNTIYF. The CDR3 DNA sequence: TGCGCCAGCAACCTTAAGGGGTATAGTGCTGGAAACACCATATATTTT.

V usage is TRBV28 and J usage is TRBJ1-6; D ambiguous. Germline V lookup: CDR1 MDHEN, CDR2 SYDVKM. V dropped 6 bases and J dropped 8 bases, with 8 bases sitting between them. The CDR3 covers 12 residues. The CDR3 DNA reads TGTGCCAGCAGGAGGGCAGATTCACCCCTCCACTTT. This codes for CASRRADSPLHF.

The chain has TRBV28 and TRBJ2-3, with D possibly matching TRBD2 (5 bases). This CDR3 spans 13 amino acids. Germline lookup yields CDR1 MDHEN and CDR2 SYDVKM. The germline V and J ends were trimmed by 8 bases and 6 bases, with 15 bases remaining between them. The CDR3 sequence is CASSEDFPDTQYF. CDR3 coding DNA: TGTGCCAGCTCCGAGGACTTTCCGGATACGCAGTATTTT. The complete variable domain, with remaining parts taken from reference TRBV28 and TRBJ2-3, reads DVKVTQSSRYLVKRTGEKVFLECVQDMDHENMFWYRQDPGLGLRLIYFSYDVKMKEKGDIPEGYSVSREKKERFSLILESASTNQTSMYLCASSEDFPDTQYFGPGTRLTVL.

The chain combines TRBV5-4 with TRBJ2-7; D is possibly TRBD1 (5 bases). CDR1 is SGHNT, CDR2 YYREEE, per germline (reference sequence). Trimming cost V 3 bases and J 3 bases, with 16 bases left between them. CDR3 length: 15 amino acids. The DNA for the CDR3 is TGTGCCAGCAGCTCTAACTCCCTAGACAGCTACGAGCAGTACTTC. Translating gives CASSSNSLDSYEQYF. The variable domain in full, with the rest retrieved from reference TRBV5-4 and TRBJ2-7, is ETGVTQSPTHLIKTRGQQVTLRCSSQSGHNTVSWYQQALGQGPQFIFQYYREEENGRGNFPPRFSGLQFPNYSSELNVNALELDDSALYLCASSSNSLDSYEQYFGPGTRLTVT.

This chain connects TRBV28 to TRBJ1-2; 9 nucleotides match TRBD1. Trimming removed 7 bases from V and 4 bases from J; junction bases left unmatched: 4. The CDR3 is made up of 13 amino acids. Germline V CDR1 and CDR2: MDHEN, SYDVKM. The CDR3 coding sequence is TGTGCCAGCACCGAGGGACAGGGCTATGGCTACACCTTC. This gives the protein CASTEGQGYGYTF.

This chain connects TRBV29-1 to TRBJ1-2, with a tentative D call TRBD1 (6 bases). This CDR3 has 14 residues. Trimming stripped 6 bases from V and 4 bases from J, with 18 bases between. Germline V lookup: CDR1 SQVTM, CDR2 ANQGSEA. The CDR3 DNA reads TGCAGCGTCCCTGGGGGGGCAGGAGCCTATGGCTACACCTTC. Protein product: CSVPGGAGAYGYTF.

The chain combines TRBV6-6 with TRBJ2-7; no clear D. The germline V and J ends were trimmed by 4 bases and 2 bases, with 12 bases remaining between them. The CDR3 runs to 14 residues. Germline CDR1 MNHNY, CDR2 SVGAGI (reference sequence). This CDR3 is CASSWVSEPYEQYF. The CDR3, as DNA: TGTGCCAGCAGTTGGGTCAGCGAGCCCTACGAGCAGTACTTC.

The chain has TRBV28 and TRBJ1-3; no firm D call. Trimming shortened V by 4 bases and J by 2 bases, and 6 bases separated the two germline ends. The CDR3 consists of 13 residues. Per germline, CDR1 MDHEN and CDR2 SYDVKM. The CDR3 spells CASSSTAGNTIYF. The CDR3 DNA reads as TGTGCCAGCAGTTCAACGGCTGGAAACACCATATATTTT.

This chain links TRBV2 with TRBJ1-2; TRBD1 agrees at 8 bases. Unmatched junction bases numbered 3, after V lost 7 bases and J lost 5 bases. The germline gives CDR1 SNHLY, CDR2 FYNNEI. This CDR3 has 12 amino acids. The CDR3 spells CASNRGGYGYTF. Written as DNA, the CDR3 is TGTGCCAGCAACAGGGGGGGATATGGCTACACCTTC.